The rows below give T cell receptor beta chains drawn from one sample of a study of cytomegalovirus exposure and HLA in healthy donors. The assay was immunoSEQ multiplex PCR, and TCRdb's table has in-frame clones only and misses some. This sample yields hundreds of thousands of clones, of which 88% are seen a single time; about 0.9% belongs to the top ten. The sample taken for sequencing was PBMCs. The receptors derive from a woman aged 18-35 years in good health and CMV-seronegative. The CDR3 runs from the conserved cysteine through the conserved F or W. The order of the fields is clone size, D gene, J gene, V gene, CDR3 DNA, CDR3 protein. A D gene is named only where the DNA matches it firmly. Some rows mark clone size as missing; the rest say once, few, many or name a class of expanded clone.

size: NA
D: NA
J: TRBJ1-1
V: TRBV27
DNA: TGTGCCAGCAGTTACAGTACGAGGGGGAGAAACACTGAAGCTTTCTTT
CDR3: CASSYSTRGRNTEAFF

size: NA
D: NA
J: TRBJ2-2
V: TRBV7-6
DNA: TGTGCCAGCAGTTTCACACCGGGAGCGAACACCGGGGAGCTGTTTTTT
CDR3: CASSFTPGANTGELFF

size: once
D: NA
J: TRBJ1-5
V: TRBV30
DNA: TGTGCCTGGAGTTCCCCACCGGAGCGGCCCCAGCATTTT
CDR3: CAWSSPPERPQHF

size: NA
D: NA
J: TRBJ2-1
V: TRBV18
DNA: TGTGCCAGCTCACCCCGATCGGAGCGGAGCTCCTACAATGAGCAGTTCTTC
CDR3: CASSPRSERSSYNEQFF

size: once
D: NA
J: TRBJ2-3
V: TRBV5-1
DNA: TGCGCCAGCAGCTTTGAGTTCACAGATACGCAGTATTTT
CDR3: CASSFEFTDTQYF

size: NA
D: NA
J: TRBJ1-5
V: TRBV2
DNA: TGTGCCAGCAGAAGATATCTTGGACAGAACGTATATAGCAATCAGCCCCAGCATTTT
CDR3: CASRRYLGQNVYSNQPQHF

size: NA
D: NA
J: TRBJ1-6
V: TRBV5-1
DNA: TGCGCCAGCAGCTTGGGCAGCCCGAGGTCACCCCTCCACTTT
CDR3: CASSLGSPRSPLHF

size: NA
D: TRBD2
J: TRBJ2-7
V: TRBV4-3
DNA: TGCGCCAGCAGCCGCGAAAGGTCTAGCGGGATCGCTCAGTACTTC
CDR3: CASSRERSSGIAQYF

size: NA
D: TRBD1
J: TRBJ2-1
V: TRBV7-6
DNA: TGTGCCAGCACCGGCAGGGGGCGGAGTGAGCAGTTCTTC
CDR3: CASTGRGRSEQFF

size: NA
D: NA
J: TRBJ2-3
V: TRBV5-1
DNA: TGCGCCAGCAGCTTGGGACAGCTCACAGATACGCAGTATTTT
CDR3: CASSLGQLTDTQYF

size: NA
D: NA
J: TRBJ2-3
V: TRBV19
DNA: TGTGCCAGTAGTATAGTAGACAGTAATACGCAGTATTTT
CDR3: CASSIVDSNTQYF

size: NA
D: TRBD2
J: TRBJ2-1
V: TRBV6-4
DNA: TGTGCCAGCGCCAGCCTAGCGGGAGCTGACAATGAGCAGTTCTTC
CDR3: CASASLAGADNEQFF

size: NA
D: TRBD1
J: TRBJ1-2
V: TRBV6-1
DNA: TGTGCCAGCAGTGATGGGACAGGGCAATTCGGCTATGGCTACACCTTC
CDR3: CASSDGTGQFGYGYTF

size: NA
D: NA
J: TRBJ2-5
V: TRBV9
DNA: TGTGCCAGCAGCGTAGCCGGCGGAGAGACCCAGTACTTC
CDR3: CASSVAGGETQYF

size: few
D: NA
J: TRBJ2-1
V: TRBV6-5
DNA: TGTGCCAGTAACTACCCGGTAGGAGGGAGGCAGTTCTTC
CDR3: CASNYPVGGRQFF

size: NA
D: NA
J: TRBJ2-1
V: TRBV27
DNA: TGTGCCAGCAGTTTCTACTTCAGGGGTAGGTGGGATGAGCAGTTCTTC
CDR3: CASSFYFRGRWDEQFF

size: NA
D: NA
J: TRBJ2-7
V: TRBV19
DNA: TGTGCCAGTAGTATAGTCGGGGGAGGCTACGAGCAGTACTTC
CDR3: CASSIVGGGYEQYF

size: NA
D: NA
J: TRBJ2-5
V: TRBV4-3
DNA: TGCGCCAGCAGCCAAGTAATGGCAGGAGAGACCCAGTACTTC
CDR3: CASSQVMAGETQYF

size: NA
D: TRBD1
J: TRBJ2-1
V: TRBV10-2
DNA: TGCGCCAGCAGTGAGTACGGGACAGTCTCCTACAATGAGCAGTTCTTC
CDR3: CASSEYGTVSYNEQFF

size: NA
D: NA
J: TRBJ2-7
V: TRBV28
DNA: TGTGCCAGCAGTTCAGGTCCCTACGAGCAGTACTTC
CDR3: CASSSGPYEQYF

size: NA
D: NA
J: TRBJ2-3
V: TRBV5-1
DNA: TGCGCCAGCAGCAATGAGCCAAACACAGATACGCAGTATTTT
CDR3: CASSNEPNTDTQYF